The clone carrying this T cell receptor (beta chain) has just a few counts. No antigen is known for it. The V gene lost 8 bases and the J gene lost 2 bases, with 16 bases spanning the gap. This CDR3 is 14 amino acids long. Looked up from germline, CDR1 is WSHSY and CDR2 is SAAADI. This sample stems from a study of CD8 T cells in ankylosing spondylitis. Preparation of TCR beta libraries was done by quantitative 5'-RACE with molecular barcodes. MiXCR was run by TCRdb on the 5' RACE reads, yielding one entry per CDR3 protein. The sample contains around 300,000 distinct CDR3 sequences, about 15% of which appear only once. The study's findings and limits: What appeared characteristic of ankylosing spondylitis blood was a TCR beta motif of fewer than ten highly homologous variants.

The specimen sequenced was blood, either unsorted or a sorted T cell fraction (not recorded which). This rearrangement joins TRBV10-2 to TRBJ2-7; D not certain. The TCR was taken from a male donor with ankylosing spondylitis or in good health (not recorded which). The CDR3 sequence: CASGDWSVTYEQYF. The CDR3 DNA sequence: TGCGCCAGCGGCGATTGGTCGGTCACCTACGAGCAGTACTTC.